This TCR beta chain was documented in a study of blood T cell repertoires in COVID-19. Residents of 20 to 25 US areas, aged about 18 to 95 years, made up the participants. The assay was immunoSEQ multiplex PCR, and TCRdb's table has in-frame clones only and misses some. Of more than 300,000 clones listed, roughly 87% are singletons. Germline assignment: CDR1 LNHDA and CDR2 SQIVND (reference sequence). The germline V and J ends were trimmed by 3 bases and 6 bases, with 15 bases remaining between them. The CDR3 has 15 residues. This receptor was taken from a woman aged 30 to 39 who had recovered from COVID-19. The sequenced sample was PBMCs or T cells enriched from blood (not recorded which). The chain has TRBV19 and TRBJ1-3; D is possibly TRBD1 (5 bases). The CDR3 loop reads CASSILFQGLNTIYF. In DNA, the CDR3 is TGTGCCAGTAGTATTCTCTTTCAGGGACTAAACACCATATATTTT.